The 21 T cell receptor beta chains below all came from one sample that was sequenced in a study of cytomegalovirus exposure and HLA in healthy donors. Only in-frame clones appear in the TCRdb table, and some are missing; sequencing was by immunoSEQ multiplex PCR. The data contain roughly 130,000 clones, approximately 91% of them seen just once; the ten biggest clones take up 1.4% to 1.5%. Sample: PBMCs. The source is a man aged 30-40 years in good health and CMV-seronegative.

This chain joins TRBV9 and TRBJ2-2, with 9 bases aligning to TRBD1. Losses at the gene ends were 5 bases for V and 3 bases for J; bases not matched to a gene: 5. The germline V gene has CDR1 SGDLS and CDR2 YYNGEE. CDR3 length: 15 amino acids. CDR3 DNA sequence: TGTGCCAGCAGTCCTAGACAGGGGGACACCGGGGAGCTGTTTTTT. As protein: CASSPRQGDTGELFF.

This clone came up a few times. The J gene is TRBJ2-2, the V gene TRBV5-1; the match to TRBD2 covers 7 bases. The V gene's germline CDR1 is SGHRS and CDR2 YFSETQ. V shed 0 bases, J shed 5 bases, and the junction held 10 bases outside the gene matches. There are 17 residues in the CDR3. CDR3 protein: CASSLEASGGRTGELFF. Written as DNA, the CDR3 is TGCGCCAGCAGCTTGGAGGCTAGCGGAGGAAGGACCGGGGAGCTGTTTTTT. The complete variable domain, with remaining parts taken from reference TRBV5-1 and TRBJ2-2, reads KAGVTQTPRYLIKTRGQQVTLSCSPISGHRSVSWYQQTPGQGLQFLFEYFSETQRNKGNFPGRFSGRQFSNSRSEMNVSTLELGDSALYLCASSLEASGGRTGELFFGEGSRLTVL.

This chain connects TRBV2 to TRBJ1-3, with a possible D match to TRBD1 (5 bases). The CDR3 contains 15 residues. V lost 8 bases and J 4 bases, leaving 18 bases between the germline ends. CDR1 is SNHLY and CDR2 is FYNNEI in the germline V gene. The DNA for the CDR3 is TGTGCCAGCGCAACCTCCCTAGGGGCAGGAAACACCATATATTTT. Translation: CASATSLGAGNTIYF.

The rearrangement uses TRBV7-6 and TRBJ1-1, with a tentative D call TRBD1 (6 bases). CDR1 is SGHVS, CDR2 FNYEAQ, per germline. V dropped 0 bases and J dropped 8 bases, with 19 bases sitting between them. The CDR3 consists of 16 residues. CDR3 sequence: CASSLAGTGGGTEAFF. CDR3 nucleotides: TGTGCCAGCAGCTTAGCGGGAACGGGGGGCGGGACAGAAGCTTTCTTT.

This chain links TRBV4-1 with TRBJ1-5, with D possibly matching TRBD1 (5 bases). The length of the CDR3 is 17 residues. V lost 0 bases and J 4 bases, leaving 16 bases between the germline ends. Germline V lookup: CDR1 MGHRA, CDR2 YSYEKL. DNA for the CDR3: TGCGCCAGCAGCCAAGATGAACAGGCGGTCGGGAATCAGCCCCAGCATTTT. Translating gives CASSQDEQAVGNQPQHF.

J is TRBJ1-1 and V is TRBV19; D unclear. This CDR3 contains 16 residues. In germline, CDR1 is LNHDA, CDR2 SQIVND (reference sequence). V was shortened by 7 bases and J by 1 base, with 19 bases between the two germline ends. CDR3 region: CASTSLNLGGNTEAFF. The DNA for the CDR3 is TGTGCCAGTACTTCTTTAAACCTCGGCGGGAACACTGAAGCTTTCTTT.

CDR3 residues: CAWSETPYNEQFF. The CDR3 region has the DNA TGTGCCTGGAGTGAGACACCATACAATGAGCAGTTCTTC. The rearrangement joins TRBV30 to TRBJ2-1, with unresolved D. V was cut by 1 base and J by 4 bases, with 8 bases left in between. Looked up from germline, CDR1 is GTSNPN and CDR2 is SVGIG (reference sequence). The CDR3 is 13 residues long.

J is TRBJ2-1 and V is TRBV5-1, with D possibly matching TRBD2 (5 bases). Germline V lookup: CDR1 SGHRS, CDR2 YFSETQ. Trimming stripped 0 bases from V and 8 bases from J, with 18 bases between. CDR3 length: 16 amino acids. This chain's CDR3 is CASSLEFREGEDEQFF. DNA of the CDR3: TGCGCCAGCAGCTTGGAGTTTCGGGAAGGAGAGGATGAGCAGTTCTTC.

The V call is TRBV18, the J call TRBJ2-5, with 9 bases identical to TRBD2. The CDR3 sequence is 17 residues long. The V gene end was trimmed by 6 bases and the J gene end by 4 bases; junction bases not matched to a gene: 15. Germline lookup yields CDR1 KGHSH and CDR2 LQKENI. CDR3 region: CASSQEIAGVGGETQYF. CDR3 DNA: TGTGCCAGCTCCCAAGAAATAGCGGGAGTTGGGGGAGAGACCCAGTACTTC.

The V gene is TRBV5-1, the J gene TRBJ1-5; D unresolved. V was cut by 4 bases and J by 7 bases, with 15 bases left in between. The CDR3 totals 14 residues. Germline V gene lookup returns CDR1 SGHRS and CDR2 YFSETQ. Here the CDR3 reads CASSPVEAGQPQHF. The CDR3, as DNA: TGCGCCAGCAGCCCAGTAGAGGCTGGACAGCCCCAGCATTTT.

The chain couples TRBV7-6 to TRBJ2-7; the match to TRBD2 covers 8 bases. The CDR3 covers 17 residues. Germline CDR1 reads SGHVS; CDR2 reads FNYEAQ. V trimming: 7 bases; J trimming: 0 bases; junction bases outside the gene matches: 14. CDR3 bases: TGTGCCAGCACCGTCGGGAGGGCGCGGTTTAGCTCCTACGAGCAGTACTTC. This sequence encodes CASTVGRARFSSYEQYF.

This clone came up a few times. The chain employs TRBV30 and TRBJ2-7; D possibly corresponds to TRBD2 (5 bases). The CDR3 totals 11 residues. Looked up from germline, CDR1 is GTSNPN and CDR2 is SVGIG (reference sequence). The V and J ends lost 3 bases and 2 bases respectively, with 5 bases between them. CDR3 in amino acids: CAWSGTYEQYF. The CDR3 DNA reads as TGTGCCTGGAGCGGGACCTACGAGCAGTACTTC.

This clone has a handful of counts. The rearrangement links TRBV6-1 to TRBJ2-1; the D gene is possibly TRBD1 (6 bases). The V and J ends lost 7 bases and 8 bases respectively, with 21 bases between them. The CDR3 loop spans 15 amino acids. From germline, CDR1 is MNHNS and CDR2 SASEGT. The CDR3 nucleotides are TGTGCCAGCACCACAAGGGGGATAGGGCCCGATGAGCAGTTCTTC. This codes for CASTTRGIGPDEQFF.

V and J are TRBV6-1 and TRBJ2-7; D call uncertain. The CDR3 spans 13 residues. Looked up from germline, CDR1 is MNHNS and CDR2 is SASEGT. V gave up 1 base and J gave up 2 bases, with 6 bases separating them. In DNA form, the CDR3 reads TGTGCCAGCAGTGAAGGAGGCGCCTACGAGCAGTACTTC. Translating it yields CASSEGGAYEQYF.

The CDR3 sequence: CAWSGRSNQPQHF. CDR3 in DNA: TGTGCCTGGAGTGGCAGAAGCAATCAGCCCCAGCATTTT. This chain joins TRBV30 and TRBJ1-5; no definite D call. In germline, CDR1 is GTSNPN, CDR2 SVGIG (reference sequence). V lost 1 base and J lost 1, with 5 bases in between. The CDR3 runs 13 residues.

The genes are TRBV2 and TRBJ2-2; D perhaps matches TRBD2 (5 bases). CDR1 and CDR2 (germline): SNHLY, FYNNEI. Trimming took 9 bases from V and 4 from J, leaving 12 bases between them. There are 13 residues in the CDR3. The CDR3 nucleotides are TGTGCCAGTTCAGCGGAAATCACCGGGGAGCTGTTTTTT. Translated: CASSAEITGELFF.

The rearrangement joins TRBV10-2 to TRBJ2-2; 13 bases align to TRBD2. This CDR3 is built from 16 residues. V gave up 5 bases and J gave up 8 bases; unmatched junction bases: 8. Germline CDR1 reads WSHSY; CDR2 reads SAAADI. The CDR3 sequence: CASSHTSGRALGELFF. In DNA, the CDR3 is TGCGCCAGCAGTCATACTAGCGGGAGGGCCTTAGGGGAGCTGTTTTTT.

The chain recombines TRBV6-6 with TRBJ2-2; 8 nucleotides align to TRBD2. The CDR3 has 14 residues. Germline CDR1 and CDR2: MNHNY and SVGAGI (reference sequence). Trimming at V came to 6 bases and at J to 6 bases, leaving 6 bases not matched to a gene. CDR3 residues: CASSRRGGPGELFF. CDR3 sequence (DNA): TGTGCCAGCAGCCGACGGGGGGGTCCCGGGGAGCTGTTTTTT.

V usage is TRBV4-1 and J usage is TRBJ2-5; 7 bases line up with TRBD2. From germline, CDR1 is MGHRA and CDR2 YSYEKL. This CDR3 has 15 amino acids. Germline trimming cut 2 bases from V and 5 bases from J; bases unmatched to any gene: 8. The CDR3 is CASSQPRGTGETQYF. The DNA for the CDR3 is TGCGCCAGCAGCCAACCGCGGGGGACGGGCGAGACCCAGTACTTC.

The chain joins TRBV9 to TRBJ1-2; D is undetermined. The ends were cut back, 4 bases at V and 0 bases at J, with 19 bases in the middle. CDR1 and CDR2 from the germline V gene are SGDLS and YYNGEE. The CDR3 totals 17 residues. CDR3 in amino acids: CASSLRFTLSSNYGYTF. DNA for the CDR3: TGTGCCAGCAGCCTACGGTTTACTTTAAGCTCTAACTATGGCTACACCTTC.

This sequence joins TRBV4-1 and TRBJ1-1; 10 bases are a match to TRBD1. This CDR3 is 15 amino acids long. The germline gives CDR1 MGHRA, CDR2 YSYEKL. V shed 0 bases and J 8 bases; nucleotides not matched to a gene: 6. The CDR3 region has the DNA TGCGCCAGCAGCCAAGACGTCGGACAGGGGGTGGAAGCTTTCTTT. This encodes CASSQDVGQGVEAFF.